These 6 T cell receptor beta chains came from one sample sequenced in a study of T cell responses to AZD1222 COVID-19 vaccine. Generated by immunoSEQ multiplex PCR, the TCRdb table keeps only in-frame clones and is missing some. The table has more than 110,000 clones, almost 90% seen once; the top ten hold approximately 3.5%. Here the sequenced sample was peripheral blood, taken on day 0 of AZD1222 vaccination. Receptors were obtained from an adult in good health.

This rearrangement joins TRBV28 to TRBJ1-5; weak D call: TRBD1 (6 bases). Germline CDR1 and CDR2: MDHEN and SYDVKM. V was clipped by 3 bases and J by 6 bases, with 21 bases between them. CDR3 length: 17 amino acids. CDR3 amino acids: CASSFVMGALFTQPQHF. DNA for the CDR3: TGTGCCAGCAGTTTCGTTATGGGGGCCTTGTTTACTCAGCCCCAGCATTTT. Full variable domain (outside the CDR3, taken from reference TRBV28 and TRBJ1-5): DVKVTQSSRYLVKRTGEKVFLECVQDMDHENMFWYRQDPGLGLRLIYFSYDVKMKEKGDIPEGYSVSREKKERFSLILESASTNQTSMYLCASSFVMGALFTQPQHFGDGTRLSIL.

The chain carries TRBV9 and TRBJ1-2, with D possibly being TRBD1 (5 bases). CDR1 is SGDLS, CDR2 YYNGEE, per germline. V was shortened by 4 bases and J by 7 bases, with 14 bases between the two germline ends. The CDR3 runs to 13 residues. CDR3 coding DNA: TGTGCCAGCAGCTCCCTCCGGGACCCTGGCTACACCTTC. Amino acids: CASSSLRDPGYTF.

The CDR3 here is CASSSGTLGLSGYTF. DNA of the CDR3: TGTGCCAGCAGCTCAGGGACACTAGGGCTTTCTGGCTACACCTTC. This rearrangement joins TRBV7-2 to TRBJ1-2, with D possibly matching TRBD1 (6 bases). The V and J ends lost 4 bases and 7 bases respectively, with 19 bases between them. This CDR3 region has 15 residues. Germline assignment: CDR1 SGHTA and CDR2 FQGNSA.

This clone was detected a few times. The chain carries TRBV5-8 and TRBJ1-1; D possibly corresponds to TRBD1 (5 bases). The V and J ends lost 2 bases and 4 bases respectively, with 18 bases between them. The CDR3 spans 16 residues. Germline assignment: CDR1 SGHTS and CDR2 YDEGEE. CDR3 residues: CASSLSGAGDFTEAFF. For the CDR3, the DNA is TGTGCCAGCAGCTTAAGTGGGGCTGGGGATTTCACTGAAGCTTTCTTT. The variable domain in full, with the rest retrieved from reference TRBV5-8 and TRBJ1-1, is EAGVTQSPTHLIKTRGQQATLRCSPISGHTSVYWYQQALGLGLQFLLWYDEGEERNRGNFPPRFSGRQFPNYSSELNVNALELEDSALYLCASSLSGAGDFTEAFFGQGTRLTVV.

The rearrangement joins TRBV5-1 to TRBJ1-2; no clear D. V lost 0 bases and J 3 bases, leaving 9 bases between the germline ends. In germline, CDR1 is SGHRS, CDR2 YFSETQ. There are 14 residues in the CDR3. DNA for the CDR3: TGCGCCAGCAGCTTGGATAGGACGGACTATGGCTACACCTTC. Translation gives CASSLDRTDYGYTF.

The rearrangement links TRBV15 to TRBJ1-2; TRBD1 matches 10 bases. CDR3 length equals 15 residues. V shed 5 bases, J shed 8 bases, and the junction held 11 bases outside the gene matches. Germline-derived CDR1 and CDR2 are LNHNV and YYDKDF (reference sequence). The CDR3 is CATSFYRDRGVGYTF. CDR3 in DNA: TGTGCCACCAGCTTCTACCGGGACAGGGGAGTCGGCTACACCTTC.